The 26 T cell receptor beta chains below were found in one sample sequenced in a study of identifying expanded T cells in peripheral blood. Profiling relied on immunoSEQ multiplex PCR, and the TCRdb table lists in-frame clones only, not all of them. This sample has around 130,000 clones, with 65% to 90% found just once. The material sequenced was blood. The receptors here all came from a person between 18 and 69 years old in good health.

The chain couples TRBV4-3 to TRBJ1-2; TRBD1 agrees at 8 bases. From germline, CDR1 is LGHNA and CDR2 YSLEER. V lost 3 bases and J lost 0; bases outside the gene matches: 6. The CDR3 spans 16 residues. Written as DNA, the CDR3 is TGCGCCAGCAGCCATTTCGGACAGGGCGCTAACTATGGCTACACCTTC. As protein: CASSHFGQGANYGYTF.

The gene calls are TRBV28 and TRBJ2-2; no clear D gene. With 5 bases removed from V and 3 bases from J, the gap between germline ends came to 10 bases. Germline lookup yields CDR1 MDHEN and CDR2 SYDVKM. This CDR3 is built from 14 residues. This chain's CDR3 is CASSDFRDTGELFF. The DNA of the CDR3 is TGTGCCAGCAGTGACTTCCGTGACACCGGGGAGCTGTTTTTT.

Regarding this clone: One end of the junction fails to match germline, which may point to a read error. The gene calls are TRBV5-1 and TRBJ1-3; D gene ambiguous. Germline CDR1 is SGHRS and CDR2 is YFSETQ. The CDR3 has 12 residues. The CDR3 nucleotides are TGCGCCAGCAGCTTGGCTGGGAACACCATATATTTT. Translating gives CASSLAGNTIYF. The entire variable domain, with the rest obtained from reference TRBV5-1 and TRBJ1-3, is as follows: KAGVTQTPRYLIKTRGQQVTLSCSPISGHRSVSWYQQTPGQGLQFLFEYFSETQRNKGNFPGRFSGRQFSNSRSEMNVSTLELGDSALYLCASSLAGNTIYFGEGSWLTVV.

This clone has only one observation. The V gene is TRBV7-3, the J gene TRBJ1-1; D is unresolved. The CDR3 is made up of 14 amino acids. Germline V CDR1 and CDR2: SGHTA, FQGTGA. V lost 3 bases, J lost 0 bases, and 8 bases lay in between. The CDR3 nucleotides read TGTGCCAGCAGCTTCAGCCCGCTGAACACTGAAGCTTTCTTT. Its translation: CASSFSPLNTEAFF.

This clone was found once. V usage is TRBV28 and J usage is TRBJ1-5; TRBD1 is a possible D gene (6 bases). Germline loops: CDR1 MDHEN, CDR2 SYDVKM. There are 15 residues in the CDR3. Trimming took 4 bases from V and 7 from J, leaving 17 bases between them. DNA for the CDR3: TGTGCCAGCAGTTCCCTACAGGGCGGGGTGCAGCCCCAGCATTTT. Protein sequence: CASSSLQGGVQPQHF.

The rearrangement joins TRBV5-4 to TRBJ2-3; no reliable D call. There are 13 residues in the CDR3. The germline gives CDR1 SGHNT, CDR2 YYREEE (reference sequence). V lost 3 bases and J 1 base, leaving 6 bases between the germline ends. The CDR3 protein is CASSYRGTDTQYF. The CDR3 DNA follows: TGTGCCAGCAGCTACCGGGGCACAGATACGCAGTATTTT.

The genes are TRBV6-5 and TRBJ2-7; D gene unclear. The germline V gene has CDR1 MNHEY and CDR2 SVGAGI. The germline V and J ends were trimmed by 2 bases and 3 bases, with 8 bases remaining between them. This CDR3 contains 13 residues. The CDR3 sequence is CASSYARGYEQYF. DNA for the CDR3: TGTGCCAGCAGTTACGCCAGAGGCTACGAGCAGTACTTC.

With regard to this clone: The sample has other DNA sequences that encode this CDR3 too. The rearrangement links TRBV5-1 to TRBJ2-2, with a tentative D call TRBD2 (5 bases). CDR1 is SGHRS and CDR2 is YFSETQ in the germline V gene. The CDR3 consists of 15 residues. V was clipped by 0 bases and J by 4 bases, with 10 bases between them. For the CDR3, the DNA is TGCGCCAGCAGCTTGGTGGGAGTTGTCACCGGGGAGCTGTTTTTT. Translating gives CASSLVGVVTGELFF. Full variable domain (outside the CDR3, taken from reference TRBV5-1 and TRBJ2-2): KAGVTQTPRYLIKTRGQQVTLSCSPISGHRSVSWYQQTPGQGLQFLFEYFSETQRNKGNFPGRFSGRQFSNSRSEMNVSTLELGDSALYLCASSLVGVVTGELFFGEGSRLTVL.

The rearrangement joins TRBV27 to TRBJ1-3; D uncertain. Trimming left V 3 bases short and J 0 bases short, with 6 bases between. CDR3 length equals 14 residues. Per the germline V gene, CDR1 is MNHEY and CDR2 is SMNVEV (reference sequence). The CDR3 DNA is TGTGCCAGCAGTTTCAGGAGCTCTGGAAACACCATATATTTT. This translates into CASSFRSSGNTIYF.

V is TRBV6-1 and J is TRBJ2-7, with D unclear. CDR3 length equals 14 residues. Germline CDR1 reads MNHNS; CDR2 reads SASEGT. Trimming took 7 bases from V and 2 from J, leaving 15 bases between them. As DNA, the CDR3 is TGTGCCAGCATTACCGACAAGGGCACCTACGAGCAGTACTTC. Its translation is CASITDKGTYEQYF.

V is TRBV13 and J is TRBJ1-2, with D tentatively TRBD1 (5 bases). V lost 3 bases and J 3 bases, leaving 14 bases between the germline ends. Germline CDR1 and CDR2: PRHDT and FYEKMQ (reference sequence). The CDR3 runs to 15 residues. CDR3 protein: CASSFGGMGYYGYTF. CDR3 sequence (DNA): TGTGCCAGCAGCTTTGGGGGAATGGGGTACTATGGCTACACCTTC.

V and J are TRBV9 and TRBJ1-1, with D tentatively TRBD1 (6 bases). This CDR3 contains 17 residues. V lost 4 bases, J lost 1 base, and 20 bases lay in between. Germline V gives CDR1 SGDLS, CDR2 YYNGEE. CDR3 sequence (DNA): TGTGCCAGCAGCCCCGCCGACAGGAGGACTTGGAACACTGAAGCTTTCTTT. Residues: CASSPADRRTWNTEAFF.

The chain carries TRBV7-6 and TRBJ1-1; D ambiguous. Germline V gene sequence: CDR1 SGHVS, CDR2 FNYEAQ. The length of the CDR3 is 15 residues. V was trimmed by 4 bases and J by 0 bases, leaving 12 bases between them. The CDR3: CASSSQPDMNTEAFF. In nucleotides, the CDR3 is TGTGCCAGCAGCTCCCAACCAGACATGAACACTGAAGCTTTCTTT.

The chain uses TRBV19 and TRBJ1-1, with D possibly matching TRBD1 (5 bases). The CDR3 extends over 13 amino acids. V gave up 7 bases and J gave up 2 bases, with 11 bases separating them. CDR1 and CDR2 from the germline V gene are LNHDA and SQIVND (reference sequence). The CDR3 here is CASISGTNTEAFF. For the CDR3, the DNA is TGTGCCAGTATTTCCGGGACCAACACTGAAGCTTTCTTT.

V gene TRBV7-2 combines with J gene TRBJ2-7; 11 bases map to TRBD1. This CDR3 contains 14 residues. After removal of 5 bases from V and 7 bases from J, the junction contained 7 bases not matched to a gene. Germline CDR1 SGHTA, CDR2 FQGNSA. Written as DNA, the CDR3 is TGTGCCAGCAGCCAGGACAGGGGGCAGAATGAGCAGTACTTC. Protein product: CASSQDRGQNEQYF.

CDR3 in DNA: TGTGCCAGCAGCTTGGAGAGGGGGGGCAATCAGCCCCAGCATTTT. It translates to CASSLERGGNQPQHF. This chain uses TRBV4-2 with TRBJ1-5; D possibly corresponds to TRBD1 (6 bases). V was cut by 5 bases and J by 2 bases, with 13 bases left in between. The CDR3 runs to 15 residues. Germline lookup yields CDR1 LGHNA and CDR2 YNFKEQ.

The chain uses TRBV7-9 and TRBJ2-1, with D perhaps TRBD1 or TRBD2 (6 bases each). The ends were cut back, 5 bases at V and 10 bases at J, with 18 bases in the middle. The CDR3 extends over 14 amino acids. From germline, CDR1 is SEHNR and CDR2 FQNEAQ (reference sequence). The CDR3 sequence: CASSRRDKGKEQFF. The CDR3, as DNA: TGTGCCAGCAGCCGGAGGGACAAAGGGAAAGAGCAGTTCTTC.

This chain connects TRBV7-9 to TRBJ2-1, with TRBD2 matching over 10 bases. J lost 0 bases, V lost 5 bases, and 1 base had no gene match. CDR3 length: 15 residues. CDR1 and CDR2 (germline): SEHNR, FQNEAQ (reference sequence). This chain's CDR3 is CASSPSGSSYNEQFF. The CDR3 DNA is TGTGCCAGCAGCCCTAGCGGGAGCTCCTACAATGAGCAGTTCTTC.

V and J are TRBV18 and TRBJ1-5; D unresolved. This CDR3 comprises 15 residues. V was clipped by 5 bases and J by 5 bases, with 16 bases between them. Per germline, CDR1 KGHSH and CDR2 LQKENI. CDR3 amino acids: CASSSKTAEDQPQHF. CDR3 DNA: TGTGCCAGCTCATCTAAGACGGCAGAGGATCAGCCCCAGCATTTT. Combining the CDR3 with reference TRBV18 and TRBJ1-5 gives the whole variable domain NAGVMQNPRHLVRRRGQEARLRCSPMKGHSHVYWYRQLPEEGLKFMVYLQKENIIDESGMPKERFSAEFPKEGPSILRIQQVVRGDSAAYFCASSSKTAEDQPQHFGDGTRLSIL.

V usage is TRBV6-5 and J usage is TRBJ1-1; D not resolved. Germline assignment: CDR1 MNHEY and CDR2 SVGAGI. V was trimmed by 0 bases and J by 3 bases, leaving 14 bases between them. The CDR3 spans 16 residues. The CDR3 loop reads CASSYSSGKWDTEAFF. CDR3 nucleotides: TGTGCCAGCAGTTACTCGTCAGGAAAATGGGACACTGAAGCTTTCTTT.

The chain is built from TRBV7-3 and TRBJ2-3; 7 bases are a match to TRBD1. The V gene end was trimmed by 2 bases and the J gene end by 3 bases; junction bases not matched to a gene: 2. Looked up from germline, CDR1 is SGHTA and CDR2 is FQGTGA. CDR3 length: 14 amino acids. The CDR3 coding sequence is TGTGCCAGCAGCTTAGAACAGGGGACAGATACGCAGTATTTT. This sequence encodes CASSLEQGTDTQYF.

Note on this clone: This same CDR3 is encoded by further DNA sequences in the sample. The chain combines TRBV9 with TRBJ2-5; 10 bases are a match to TRBD1. The length of the CDR3 is 16 residues. The V gene's germline CDR1 is SGDLS and CDR2 YYNGEE. V lost 2 bases and J lost 5; bases outside the gene matches: 9. CDR3 amino acids: CASSVGTGVTGETQYF. Written as DNA, the CDR3 is TGTGCCAGCAGCGTGGGGACAGGGGTAACGGGGGAGACCCAGTACTTC.

The chain couples TRBV5-5 to TRBJ2-1; 8 nucleotides agree with TRBD2. Per the germline V gene, CDR1 is SGHKS and CDR2 is YYEKEE (reference sequence). The CDR3 totals 16 residues. Trimming took 4 bases from V and 2 from J; bases not matched to a gene: 8. Here the CDR3 DNA reads TGTGCCAGCAGCACATGGGTAGCGGGACCCTACAATGAGCAGTTCTTC. It translates to CASSTWVAGPYNEQFF.

The rearrangement uses TRBV28 and TRBJ2-4; no clear D gene. CDR1 is MDHEN and CDR2 is SYDVKM in the germline V gene. The CDR3 has 12 residues. Trimming left V 5 bases short and J 5 bases short, with 7 bases between. CDR3 coding DNA: TGTGCCAGCAGTCCCACAGAAAACATTCAGTACTTC. As protein: CASSPTENIQYF. Looking up the rest from reference TRBV28 and TRBJ2-4 gives the full variable domain: DVKVTQSSRYLVKRTGEKVFLECVQDMDHENMFWYRQDPGLGLRLIYFSYDVKMKEKGDIPEGYSVSREKKERFSLILESASTNQTSMYLCASSPTENIQYFGAGTRLSVL.

The V gene is TRBV29-1, the J gene TRBJ1-1; a weak D match, TRBD1 (5 bases). Germline lookup yields CDR1 SQVTM and CDR2 ANQGSEA. V was shortened by 3 bases and J by 4 bases, with 12 bases between the two germline ends. The CDR3 contains 13 residues. For the CDR3, the DNA is TGCAGCGTTGACGAAGGGGTTGTCACTGAAGCTTTCTTT. This gives the protein CSVDEGVVTEAFF.

This clone is medium-sized in the sample. The chain couples TRBV7-9 to TRBJ1-4; D gene uncertain. Between the trimmed V and J ends, which lost 5 bases and 0 bases, there was a span of 10 bases. In germline, CDR1 is SEHNR, CDR2 FQNEAQ (reference sequence). This CDR3 comprises 15 residues. Here the CDR3 DNA reads TGTGCCAGCAGCCCCCCGGATGCAACTAATGAAAAACTGTTTTTT. Translated, it gives CASSPPDATNEKLFF.